The rows below give T cell receptor beta chains drawn from one sample of a study of cytomegalovirus exposure and HLA in healthy donors. The table came from immunoSEQ multiplex PCR; TCRdb's copy has only in-frame clones and leaves some out. This table holds just under 150,000 clones, 75% to 90% found once. The sample comprised PBMCs. The source of these receptors is a woman younger than 45 in good health and CMV-seronegative. CDR3s include the opening cysteine and the closing phenylalanine or tryptophan. Each record gives: D gene, clone size, CDR3 length, J gene, V gene, CDR3 protein, CDR3 DNA. D genes are given only for firm matches. The size entry is marked missing in some rows and otherwise reads once, few, many or a size class.

TRBD1	-	16	TRBJ2-2	TRBV7-6	CASSLAPGGSTGELFF	TGTGCCAGCAGCTTAGCGCCAGGGGGTAGCACCGGGGAGCTGTTTTTT
-	-	13	TRBJ2-2	TRBV30	CAWDRTMTGELFF	TGTGCCTGGGACAGGACAATGACCGGGGAGCTGTTTTTT
-	once	14	TRBJ2-7	TRBV5-3	CARSRQGAHYEQYF	TGTGCCAGAAGCCGACAAGGGGCCCACTACGAGCAGTACTTC
TRBD1	-	14	TRBJ2-7	TRBV28	CATLKRQGLSEQYF	TGTGCCACCCTTAAGAGACAGGGTTTGTCCGAGCAGTACTTC
TRBD1	-	15	TRBJ2-5	TRBV9	CASSPPGTEQETQYF	TGTGCCAGCAGCCCTCCCGGGACAGAACAAGAGACCCAGTACTTC
-	-	11	TRBJ2-7	TRBV6-1	CASSGVNEQYF	TGTGCCAGCAGTGGTGTAAACGAGCAGTACTTC
TRBD1	few	15	TRBJ2-7	TRBV6-1	CASMLETGGPYEQYF	TGTGCCAGCATGTTGGAGACAGGGGGACCCTACGAGCAGTACTTC
-	-	14	TRBJ1-5	TRBV4-1	CASSQGEYYQPQHF	TGCGCCAGCAGCCAAGGAGAGTACTATCAGCCCCAGCATTTT
-	-	14	TRBJ1-1	TRBV19	CASSIRGENTEAFF	TGTGCCAGTAGTATCAGGGGAGAAAACACTGAAGCTTTCTTT
-	-	15	TRBJ1-3	TRBV9	CASSSLGEAGNTIYF	TGTGCCAGCAGCTCTCTGGGGGAGGCTGGAAACACCATATATTTT
-	-	14	TRBJ1-4	TRBV5-4	CASSLYATNEKLFF	TGTGCCAGCAGCTTGTATGCAACTAATGAAAAACTGTTTTTT
TRBD2	-	18	TRBJ2-4	TRBV28	CASTPGLAGRGAKNIQYF	TGTGCCAGCACACCGGGACTAGCGGGCCGGGGGGCCAAAAACATTCAGTACTTC
-	-	15	TRBJ2-2	TRBV7-9	CASSFTSGDTGELFF	TGTGCCAGCAGCTTCACCTCGGGGGACACCGGGGAGCTGTTTTTT
-	-	15	TRBJ2-7	TRBV5-1	CASSKGQPSSYEQYF	TGCGCCAGCAGCAAAGGACAGCCGAGCTCCTACGAGCAGTACTTC
-	once	15	TRBJ2-5	TRBV6-5	CASSYGLGGPGAQYF	TGTGCCAGCAGTTACGGACTAGGGGGACCCGGGGCCCAGTACTTC
-	-	15	TRBJ1-1	TRBV6-1	CASRPRRGGDTEAFF	TGTGCCAGCAGACCCCGTCGTGGGGGGGACACTGAAGCTTTCTTT
TRBD2	-	15	TRBJ2-1	TRBV7-2	CASSLAVAGGPKQFF	TGTGCCAGCAGCTTAGCGGTAGCGGGGGGCCCTAAGCAGTTCTTC
TRBD2	-	14	TRBJ2-1	TRBV6-4	CASSGSAERGEQFF	TGTGCCAGCAGTGGGTCCGCTGAGCGGGGAGAGCAGTTCTTC
TRBD1	-	16	TRBJ2-3	TRBV28	CASSSPTGEGTDTQYF	TGTGCCAGCAGTTCCCCGACAGGGGAGGGCACAGATACGCAGTATTTT
-	-	15	TRBJ1-1	TRBV30	CAWTGTRGKETEAFF	TGTGCCTGGACCGGGACAAGGGGTAAGGAGACTGAAGCTTTCTTT
-	-	14	TRBJ1-1	TRBV7-3	CASSLEGSNTEAFF	TGTGCCAGCAGCTTGGAGGGATCCAACACTGAAGCTTTCTTT
-	-	12	TRBJ1-2	TRBV30	CAWSVHRAGYTF	TGTGCCTGGAGTGTACACAGGGCTGGCTACACCTTC
-	-	14	TRBJ2-7	TRBV5-4	CASSLQGGPYEQYF	TGTGCCAGCAGCTTGCAAGGAGGCCCCTACGAGCAGTACTTC
-	-	13	TRBJ1-2	TRBV10-1	CASSESGRLGYTF	TGCGCCAGCAGTGAGTCCGGCAGGCTGGGCTACACCTTC
-	-	15	TRBJ1-2	TRBV5-4	CASSLTEFSGIGYTF	TGTGCCAGCAGCTTGACCGAATTTTCGGGGATCGGCTACACCTTC
TRBD1	-	14	TRBJ1-4	TRBV19	CASSEQGAQEKLFF	TGTGCCAGTAGCGAACAGGGGGCGCAAGAAAAACTGTTTTTT
TRBD2	-	17	TRBJ2-1	TRBV5-1	CASSRGSGGLSYNEQFF	TGCGCCAGCAGCCGAGGAAGCGGGGGGCTGTCCTACAATGAGCAGTTCTTC
-	-	13	TRBJ1-2	TRBV7-9	CASSPSGANGYTF	TGTGCCAGCAGCCCTTCGGGTGCTAATGGCTACACCTTC
-	-	16	TRBJ1-6	TRBV5-1	CASSDAVQTGNSPLHF	TGCGCCAGCAGCGATGCGGTTCAGACGGGGAATTCACCCCTCCACTTT
TRBD1	few	16	TRBJ2-7	TRBV4-3	CASSQDYGTGVYEQYF	TGCGCCAGCAGCCAAGACTACGGGACAGGGGTTTACGAGCAGTACTTC
TRBD1	-	14	TRBJ1-1	TRBV7-4	CASSLRQGCTEAFF	TGTGCCAGCAGCTTAAGACAGGGTTGCACTGAAGCTTTCTTT
-	-	13	TRBJ2-2	TRBV7-2	CASSLGPTGELFF	TGTGCCAGCAGCTTAGGGCCGACCGGGGAGCTGTTTTTT
TRBD2	-	17	TRBJ2-1	TRBV5-1	CASSLSPSGRVGNEQFF	TGCGCCAGCAGCTTGTCGCCCAGCGGGAGGGTAGGAAATGAGCAGTTCTTC
TRBD1	-	13	TRBJ2-7	TRBV5-1	CASSPRTGLEQYF	TGCGCCAGCAGCCCAAGGACAGGGCTCGAGCAGTACTTC
-	-	13	TRBJ1-1	TRBV7-3	CASSLRGDTEAFF	TGTGCCAGCAGCTTACGGGGGGACACTGAAGCTTTCTTT
-	-	14	TRBJ1-1	TRBV11-2	CASSQTVMNTEAFF	TGTGCCAGCAGCCAAACGGTGATGAACACTGAAGCTTTCTTT
-	-	13	TRBJ2-1	TRBV6-4	CASASEGANEQFF	TGTGCCAGCGCCTCGGAGGGGGCCAATGAGCAGTTCTTC
TRBD1	once	12	TRBJ1-3	TRBV29-1	CSAGTGGNTIYF	TGCAGCGCCGGGACAGGTGGAAACACCATATATTTT
TRBD1	-	14	TRBJ2-3	TRBV2	CASTWDSHTDTQYF	TGTGCTAGCACGTGGGACAGTCACACAGATACGCAGTATTTT
-	-	13	TRBJ1-4	TRBV28	CAGKTRTNEKLFF	TGTGCCGGAAAGACAAGAACTAATGAAAAACTGTTTTTT
TRBD1	few	18	TRBJ1-1	TRBV27	CASSPSYWTGEGRTEAFF	TGTGCCAGCAGTCCGTCTTACTGGACAGGGGAAGGACGCACTGAAGCTTTCTTT
-	-	22	TRBJ1-3	TRBV21-1	CASSTRVRTGTSKGLSGNTIYF	TGTGCCAGCAGCACGCGAGTCCGTACCGGGACATCTAAGGGGCTGTCTGGAAACACCATATATTTT
-	-	11	TRBJ1-1	TRBV18	CASSVNTEAFF	TGTGCCAGCTCCGTTAACACTGAAGCTTTCTTT
TRBD1	-	16	TRBJ1-6	TRBV5-6	CASSSGTGGGNSPLHF	TGTGCCAGCAGCTCCGGGACAGGGGGTGGTAATTCACCCCTCCACTTT
-	few	12	TRBJ2-3	TRBV30	CAWSPGTDTQYF	TGTGCCTGGAGTCCGGGCACAGATACGCAGTATTTT
-	-	13	TRBJ1-3	TRBV6-5	CASSPKSGNTIYF	TGTGCCAGCAGTCCAAAATCTGGAAACACCATATATTTT
TRBD1	-	15	TRBJ1-2	TRBV19	CASSSDRVHNYGYTF	TGTGCCAGTAGTTCGGACAGGGTCCACAACTATGGCTACACCTTC
-	-	16	TRBJ2-2	TRBV7-6	CASSLGRDINTGELFF	TGTGCCAGCAGCTTGGGCCGGGACATCAACACCGGGGAGCTGTTTTTT
-	-	15	TRBJ1-1	TRBV6-5	CASSYGPPGVTEAFF	TGTGCCAGCAGTTACGGCCCACCCGGGGTCACTGAAGCTTTCTTT
-	once	14	TRBJ2-5	TRBV5-4	CASSFGQYQETQYF	TGTGCCAGCAGCTTTGGACAGTACCAAGAGACCCAGTACTTC